Below are 2 T cell receptor beta chains sequenced from a single sample in a study of T cell responses to AZD1222 COVID-19 vaccine. The protocol was immunoSEQ multiplex PCR, while the TCRdb copy is restricted to in-frame clones and leaves out a portion. Of about 200,000 clones detected, around 94% appear once; the ten largest clones hold around 1.7%. Sequenced material: peripheral blood, taken 28 days after the second dose of the MenACWY control vaccine. The receptors shown here come from an adult who received the MenACWY meningococcal vaccine as a control.

The J gene is TRBJ1-1, the V gene TRBV11-2; 8 bases are a match to TRBD1. V shed 4 bases and J 5 bases; nucleotides not matched to a gene: 12. Germline V lookup: CDR1 SGHAT, CDR2 FQNNGV. The length of the CDR3 is 16 residues. The CDR3: CASSSTRTGWRTEAFF. The DNA of the CDR3 is TGTGCCAGCAGCTCAACCCGGACAGGGTGGCGAACTGAAGCTTTCTTT.

The rearrangement joins TRBV7-8 to TRBJ2-7; TRBD2 matches at 9 bases. The CDR3 contains 17 residues. Germline CDR1 reads SGHVS; CDR2 reads FQNEAQ. Unmatched junction bases numbered 14, after V lost 2 bases and J lost 6 bases. Here the CDR3 DNA reads TGTGCCAGCAGCTTAAGGGGGGTAGCGGGAGAAAGGACCGAGCAGTACTTC. This encodes CASSLRGVAGERTEQYF.